The subject of this entry is one T cell receptor (beta chain). Seattle's cohort entered during active infection and was followed longitudinally. The V and J ends lost 1 base and 0 bases respectively, with 9 bases between them. Looked up from germline, CDR1 is KGHSH and CDR2 is LQKENI. CDR3 length: 15 amino acids. Under the authors' procedure: Using reference gene primer amplification, nucleated cell counts were estimated. Assay: immunoSEQ multiplex PCR; the TCRdb copy retains only in-frame clones and omits some. The V and J calls and clone size come from that table; D and trimming were worked out from the DNA. Among some 200,000 clones listed, about 88% were seen once. These data belong to a study of blood T cell repertoires in COVID-19. Turning to the study itself: Collection of acute and convalescent COVID-19 samples took place in the United States, Italy and Spain. T cells, B-cell-depleted T cells, or PBMCs provided the cDNA or gDNA that served as material.

The rearrangement uses TRBV18 and TRBJ1-1; tentatively, D is TRBD1 (5 bases). The receptor was derived from a man in his fifties with COVID-19, enrolled during active disease. The sequenced sample consisted of peripheral blood. As DNA, the CDR3 is TGTGCCAGCTCACCACTCGGGGGAATGAACACTGAAGCTTTCTTT. This codes for CASSPLGGMNTEAFF.